This entry concerns a single T cell receptor (beta chain). Its specificity is unknown. This sample includes further DNA sequences coding for the same CDR3. V lost 0 bases and J 2 bases, leaving 7 bases between the germline ends. Germline CDR1 and CDR2: MNHEY and SVGAGI. The CDR3 extends over 14 amino acids. These data are taken from a study of shared clonotypes between healthy human individuals. Investigators spread the genomic DNA of each subset evenly over several immunoSEQ plates. Measured with immunoSEQ multiplex PCR; TCRdb has only the in-frame clones, and not every one. The data contain roughly 1,500,000 clones, nearly 99% of them singletons. Study conclusions and caveats: Generation probability values for non-shared clonotypes were lower than those for clonotypes shared by all four donors.

The clonotype originates from a man aged 30 to 45 in good health. The sequencing sample was made of naive CD4+ T cells sorted from blood. Documented subset: CD45RA+ positively selected. The chain is built from TRBV6-5 and TRBJ2-5; D gene unclear. This CDR3 is CASSYSAAQETQYF. The CDR3 DNA reads TGTGCCAGCAGTTACTCGGCGGCTCAAGAGACCCAGTACTTC.